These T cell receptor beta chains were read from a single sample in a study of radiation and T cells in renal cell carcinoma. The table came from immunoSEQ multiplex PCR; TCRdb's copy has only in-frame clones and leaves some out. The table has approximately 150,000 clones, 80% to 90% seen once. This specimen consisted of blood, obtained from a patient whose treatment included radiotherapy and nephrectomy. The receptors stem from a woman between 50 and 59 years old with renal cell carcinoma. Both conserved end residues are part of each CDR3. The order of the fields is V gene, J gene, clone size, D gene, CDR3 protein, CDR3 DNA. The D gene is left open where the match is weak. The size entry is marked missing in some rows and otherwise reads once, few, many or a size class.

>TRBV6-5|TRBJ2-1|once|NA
CASSFPGSANNEQFF
TGTGCCAGCAGTTTTCCCGGTAGCGCGAACAATGAGCAGTTCTTC
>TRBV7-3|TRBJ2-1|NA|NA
CASRSLKSSYNEQFF
TGTGCCAGCAGGTCTCTGAAGAGCTCCTACAATGAGCAGTTCTTC
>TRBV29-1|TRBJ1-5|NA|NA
CSVLTSNNQPQHF
TGCAGCGTTTTGACCAGTAACAATCAGCCCCAGCATTTT
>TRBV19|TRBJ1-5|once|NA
CASHDQWQPQHF
TGTGCCAGTCATGATCAATGGCAGCCCCAGCATTTT
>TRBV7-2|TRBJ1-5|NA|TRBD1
CASSLAYRGDQPQHF
TGTGCCAGCAGCTTAGCGTACAGGGGGGATCAGCCCCAGCATTTT
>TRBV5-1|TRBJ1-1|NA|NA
CASSLVGAGDVYTEAFF
TGCGCCAGCAGCTTGGTGGGGGCAGGGGACGTTTACACTGAAGCTTTCTTT
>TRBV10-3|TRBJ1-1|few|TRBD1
CAIGDRGAFF
TGTGCCATAGGAGACAGGGGAGCTTTCTTT
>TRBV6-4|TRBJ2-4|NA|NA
CASSDSPGPKNIQYF
TGTGCCAGCAGTGACTCGCCAGGTCCCAAAAACATTCAGTACTTC
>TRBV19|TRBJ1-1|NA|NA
CASSIVGKGTEAFF
TGTGCCAGTAGTATTGTGGGTAAGGGGACTGAAGCTTTCTTT
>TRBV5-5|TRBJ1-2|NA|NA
CASSSTALYGYTF
TGTGCCAGCAGCTCGACAGCCCTCTATGGCTACACCTTC
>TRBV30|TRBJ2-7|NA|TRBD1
CAWRGQGAVVYEQYF
TGTGCCTGGAGGGGACAGGGGGCGGTTGTCTACGAGCAGTACTTC
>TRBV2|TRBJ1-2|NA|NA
CAGRRDLLAGWEGYTF
TGTGCCGGACGCCGGGACCTACTAGCCGGATGGGAAGGCTACACCTTC
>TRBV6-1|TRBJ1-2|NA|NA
CASSELTLNYGYTF
TGTGCCAGCAGTGAACTCACTCTCAACTATGGCTACACCTTC
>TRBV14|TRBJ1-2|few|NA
CASSQVQGGYTF
TGTGCCAGCAGCCAAGTACAGGGTGGCTACACCTTC
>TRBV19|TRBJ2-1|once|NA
CASSMGSGANEQFF
TGTGCCAGTAGTATGGGGAGCGGAGCCAATGAGCAGTTCTTC